Below, 22 T cell receptor beta chains from the same sample are listed, as sequenced in a study of OX40 agonist ivuxolimab in advanced cancers. Sequenced by immunoSEQ multiplex PCR; TCRdb stores in-frame clones only, minus some. The table lists fewer than 40,000 clones, 70% to 90% of them singletons. The sample consisted of CD4+ or CD8+ T cells sorted from blood, taken in a trial of the OX40 agonist ivuxolimab. The receptor source for this set is an adult with an advanced solid tumor such as melanoma, head and neck, liver or kidney cancer.

Worth noting for this clone: Other DNA sequences within the sample encode an identical CDR3. V usage is TRBV9 and J usage is TRBJ2-2; D uncertain. CDR1 and CDR2 from the germline V gene are SGDLS and YYNGEE. This CDR3 spans 11 amino acids. Trimming cost V 5 bases and J 4 bases, with 3 bases left between them. CDR3 residues: CASRGTGELFF. The CDR3, as DNA: TGTGCCAGCAGGGGCACCGGGGAGCTGTTTTTT.

The V call is TRBV2, the J call TRBJ1-1; TRBD1 is a possible D gene (5 bases). The V gene lost 3 bases and the J gene lost 0 bases, with 8 bases spanning the gap. Germline CDR1 is SNHLY and CDR2 is FYNNEI. There are 14 residues in the CDR3. The CDR3 sequence is CASSERGLNTEAFF. The CDR3 nucleotides read TGTGCCAGCAGTGAGCGGGGGTTGAACACTGAAGCTTTCTTT.

This clone was counted only a few times. The CDR3 nucleotides are TGTGCCAGCAGTTTACCCGGGACAGGGTTGGGTAAGACCCAGTACTTC. Translating it yields CASSLPGTGLGKTQYF. V is TRBV28 and J is TRBJ2-5, with TRBD1 identical over 9 bases. This CDR3 comprises 16 residues. In germline, CDR1 is MDHEN, CDR2 SYDVKM. Trimming took 2 bases from V and 6 from J; bases not matched to a gene: 10.

This chain joins TRBV28 and TRBJ2-5, with a tentative D call TRBD1 (6 bases). V was cut by 1 base and J by 7 bases, with 16 bases left in between. Germline CDR1 MDHEN, CDR2 SYDVKM. This CDR3 contains 15 residues. Here the CDR3 DNA reads TGTGCCAGCAGTTTATTCGGGGACACGCGAGGGACCCAGTACTTC. Residues: CASSLFGDTRGTQYF.

This clone was seen a single time. The chain is built from TRBV15 and TRBJ2-1, with TRBD2 matching 10 bases. Germline lookup yields CDR1 LNHNV and CDR2 YYDKDF (reference sequence). Trimming removed 6 bases from V and 7 bases from J; junction bases left unmatched: 9. The CDR3 loop spans 15 amino acids. The CDR3 DNA follows: TGTGCCACCAGATTACTAGCGGGAAGTCGTAATGAGCAGTTCTTC. Its translation: CATRLLAGSRNEQFF.

The chain couples TRBV7-8 to TRBJ2-7, with 14 bases identical to TRBD2. CDR3 length equals 16 residues. The V gene's germline CDR1 is SGHVS and CDR2 FQNEAQ. J gave up 4 bases and V 4 bases, and 6 bases lay outside the gene matches. Written as DNA, the CDR3 is TGTGCCAGCAGCTGGGCGGGACTAGCGGGAGTATACGAGCAGTACTTC. This encodes CASSWAGLAGVYEQYF. Full variable domain (missing parts from reference TRBV7-8 and TRBJ2-7): GAGVSQSPRYKVAKRGQDVALRCDPISGHVSLFWYQQALGQGPEFLTYFQNEAQLDKSGLPSDRFFAERPEGSVSTLKIQRTQQEDSAVYLCASSWAGLAGVYEQYFGPGTRLTVT.

The chain uses TRBV15 and TRBJ1-5; perhaps TRBD1 as D (5 bases). CDR1 is LNHNV and CDR2 is YYDKDF in the germline V gene (reference sequence). This CDR3 spans 15 amino acids. Deletions cut 1 base from V and 0 bases from J, with 7 bases between. The CDR3 nucleotides read TGTGCCACCAGCAGAGTTAGGGGTAGCAATCAGCCCCAGCATTTT. Translation: CATSRVRGSNQPQHF.

V is TRBV19 and J is TRBJ2-1; TRBD1 might be the D (5 bases). Germline CDR1 and CDR2: LNHDA and SQIVND (reference sequence). This CDR3 is built from 12 residues. Trimming shortened V by 4 bases and J by 4 bases, and 5 bases separated the two germline ends. CDR3 amino acids: CASSTGYNEQFF. The CDR3 DNA reads TGTGCCAGTAGTACAGGGTACAATGAGCAGTTCTTC. The variable domain in full, with the rest retrieved from reference TRBV19 and TRBJ2-1, is DGGITQSPKYLFRKEGQNVTLSCEQNLNHDAMYWYRQDPGQGLRLIYYSQIVNDFQKGDIAEGYSVSREKKESFPLTVTSAQKNPTAFYLCASSTGYNEQFFGPGTRLTVL.

A remark on this clone: Other DNA sequences within the sample encode an identical CDR3. This chain uses TRBV7-8 with TRBJ2-7; 7 bases align to TRBD2. CDR1 is SGHVS, CDR2 FQNEAQ, per germline. The CDR3 sequence is 14 residues long. J gave up 2 bases and V 1 base, and 2 bases lay outside the gene matches. The CDR3 loop is CASSLGDYTYEQYF. The CDR3 DNA is TGTGCCAGCAGCTTAGGGGACTATACCTACGAGCAGTACTTC.

The gene calls are TRBV28 and TRBJ1-5; D gene uncertain. The CDR3 is 16 residues long. The germline CDR1 and CDR2 sequences are MDHEN and SYDVKM. V was shortened by 6 bases and J by 5 bases, with 20 bases between the two germline ends. CDR3: CASSQALRSGYQPQHF. Written as DNA, the CDR3 is TGTGCCAGCAGCCAAGCCCTTAGGTCGGGGTATCAGCCCCAGCATTTT.

For the CDR3, the DNA is TGTGCCAGCAGTTTTGGCGGTAATTTTGAAGCTTTCTTT. Amino acid sequence: CASSFGGNFEAFF. The rearrangement links TRBV27 to TRBJ1-1; no reliable D call. Germline CDR1 and CDR2: MNHEY and SMNVEV (reference sequence). V was cut by 3 bases and J by 7 bases, with 12 bases left in between. The CDR3 is 13 amino acids.

The genes are TRBV2 and TRBJ2-3, with D perhaps assigned TRBD1 or TRBD2 (5 bases each). The CDR3 loop spans 12 amino acids. The germline V gene has CDR1 SNHLY and CDR2 FYNNEI. V lost 6 bases to trimming and J lost 5 bases, with 9 bases between them. DNA of the CDR3: TGTGCCAGCAGGAGGGGTCTAGATACGCAGTATTTT. This translates into CASRRGLDTQYF.

This chain links TRBV9 with TRBJ1-1, with D perhaps matching TRBD1 (5 bases). Germline V gene sequence: CDR1 SGDLS, CDR2 YYNGEE. There are 13 residues in the CDR3. V lost 3 bases and J lost 6, with 12 bases in between. The CDR3 DNA follows: TGTGCCAGCAGCGGGGGTTCGGGACCTGAAGCTTTCTTT. As protein: CASSGGSGPEAFF.

The chain employs TRBV27 and TRBJ2-1; 12 bases align to TRBD2. Germline CDR1 and CDR2: MNHEY and SMNVEV (reference sequence). V trimming: 5 bases; J trimming: 13 bases; junction bases outside the gene matches: 15. The CDR3 loop spans 16 amino acids. CDR3 nucleotides: TGTGCCAGCAGTGACAGACTAGCGGGAGTTTATGGGCGTCAGTTCTTC. Its protein product is CASSDRLAGVYGRQFF.

The CDR3 sequence is CASRPTGGGNQPQHF. CDR3 bases: TGTGCCAGCAGACCGACAGGGGGCGGCAATCAGCCCCAGCATTTT. The chain is built from TRBV6-5 and TRBJ1-5, with TRBD1 identical over 10 bases. With V trimmed by 6 bases and J by 2 bases, 4 bases remained unmatched. Germline V lookup: CDR1 MNHEY, CDR2 SVGAGI. This CDR3 comprises 15 residues.

The genes are TRBV5-5 and TRBJ2-7; D is unclear. Germline-derived CDR1 and CDR2 are SGHKS and YYEKEE (reference sequence). CDR3 size: 16 residues. V was cut by 1 base and J by 2 bases, with 16 bases left in between. CDR3 in DNA: TGTGCCAGCAGCTTGAGTTCCGCCGTGACGGCCTACGAGCAGTACTTC. Translated, it gives CASSLSSAVTAYEQYF.

V and J are TRBV6-5 and TRBJ2-3, with TRBD1 identical over 7 bases. Germline V lookup: CDR1 MNHEY, CDR2 SVGAGI. The V segment lost 8 bases and the J segment 0 bases; nucleotides outside the gene matches: 8. The CDR3 has 15 residues. CDR3 in amino acids: CASGPGQISTDTQYF. CDR3 in DNA: TGTGCCAGCGGGCCGGGACAGATTAGCACAGATACGCAGTATTTT.

The V gene is TRBV9, the J gene TRBJ2-2; D ambiguous. The CDR3 is 12 amino acids. Germline CDR1 reads SGDLS; CDR2 reads YYNGEE. V lost 3 bases and J lost 1, with 1 base in between. The DNA for the CDR3 is TGTGCCAGCAGCGAGAACACCGGGGAGCTGTTTTTT. Translating gives CASSENTGELFF.

This chain's CDR3 is CASSDYTGTSGSYEQYF. In DNA form, the CDR3 reads TGTGCCAGCAGTGACTATACCGGGACTAGCGGCTCCTACGAGCAGTACTTC. The gene calls are TRBV25-1 and TRBJ2-7, with 11 bases identical to TRBD2. The CDR3 length is 17 residues. The V gene end was trimmed by 3 bases and the J gene end by 0 bases; junction bases not matched to a gene: 7. Germline-derived CDR1 and CDR2 are MGHDK and SYGVNS.

The chain employs TRBV7-9 and TRBJ2-5, with no clear D. Germline CDR1 is SEHNR and CDR2 is FQNEAQ (reference sequence). V lost 1 base and J 1 base, leaving 10 bases between the germline ends. CDR3 length: 15 residues. The CDR3 DNA follows: TGTGCCAGCAGCTTAGGACCCGCTTTCCAAGAGACCCAGTACTTC. Amino acid sequence: CASSLGPAFQETQYF. Complete variable domain (other parts from reference TRBV7-9 and TRBJ2-5): DTGVSQNPRHKITKRGQNVTFRCDPISEHNRLYWYRQTLGQGPEFLTYFQNEAQLEKSRLLSDRFSAERPKGSFSTLEIQRTEQGDSAMYLCASSLGPAFQETQYFGPGTRLLVL.

V and J are TRBV7-9 and TRBJ2-3; D is perhaps TRBD1 or TRBD2 (6 bases each). Germline V gene sequence: CDR1 SEHNR, CDR2 FQNEAQ (reference sequence). The CDR3 is made up of 17 amino acids. The V end lost 7 bases, the J end lost 0 bases, and 20 bases lay between the germline ends. CDR3 amino acids: CASTPIRRGGSTDTQYF. CDR3 coding DNA: TGTGCCAGCACCCCCATTAGACGAGGGGGGAGCACAGATACGCAGTATTTT.

The chain couples TRBV9 to TRBJ2-3; 9 bases map to TRBD2. The CDR3 is 15 amino acids. Germline V lookup: CDR1 SGDLS, CDR2 YYNGEE. After removal of 5 bases from V and 7 bases from J, the junction contained 11 bases not matched to a gene. Here the CDR3 reads CASRLDAGGKNTQYF. As DNA, the CDR3 is TGTGCCAGCAGACTAGACGCGGGGGGGAAAAATACGCAGTATTTT.